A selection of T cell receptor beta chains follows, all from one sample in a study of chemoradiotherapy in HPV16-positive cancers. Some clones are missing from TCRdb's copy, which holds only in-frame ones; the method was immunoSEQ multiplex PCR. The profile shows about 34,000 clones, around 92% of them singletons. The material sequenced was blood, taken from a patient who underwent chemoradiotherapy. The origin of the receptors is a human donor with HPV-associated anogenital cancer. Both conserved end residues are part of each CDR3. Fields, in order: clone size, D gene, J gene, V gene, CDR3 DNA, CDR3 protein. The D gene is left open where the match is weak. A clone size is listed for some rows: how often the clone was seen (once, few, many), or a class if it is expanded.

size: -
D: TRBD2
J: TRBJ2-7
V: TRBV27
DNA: TGTGCCAGCAGACATCCCCGGACTAGCGGGGGGGCCTTGCAGTACTTC
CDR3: CASRHPRTSGGALQYF

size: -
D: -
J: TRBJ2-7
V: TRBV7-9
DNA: TGTGCCAGCAGCTTCGCAGGAGCCTGGGACGAGCAGTACTTC
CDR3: CASSFAGAWDEQYF

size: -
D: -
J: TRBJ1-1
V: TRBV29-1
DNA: TGCAGCGGCACAACCATGAACACTGAAGCTTTCTTT
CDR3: CSGTTMNTEAFF

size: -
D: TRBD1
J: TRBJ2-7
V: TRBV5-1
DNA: TGCGCCAGCAGCACCGGACAGGGAACCAGCTACGAGCAGTACTTC
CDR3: CASSTGQGTSYEQYF

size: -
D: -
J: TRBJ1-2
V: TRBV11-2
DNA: TGTGCCAGCAGCTTAGGAGCGACAGCACCCTATGGCTACACCTTC
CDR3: CASSLGATAPYGYTF

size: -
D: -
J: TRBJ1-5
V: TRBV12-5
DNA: TGTGCTAGTGGTGTCCAGAATCAGCCCCAGCATTTT
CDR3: CASGVQNQPQHF

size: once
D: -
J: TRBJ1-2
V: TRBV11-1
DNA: TGTGCCAGCAGCTTATCGGACAGCTACTATGGCTACACCTTC
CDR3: CASSLSDSYYGYTF

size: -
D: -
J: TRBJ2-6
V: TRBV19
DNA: TGTGCCAGTAGTGGGGATAGGGGACACCTCTCTGGGGCCAACGTCCTGACTTTC
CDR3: CASSGDRGHLSGANVLTF

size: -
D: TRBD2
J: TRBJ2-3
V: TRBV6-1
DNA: TGTGCCAGCAGTACTAGCGGGGGGAGCGTAGATACGCAGTATTTT
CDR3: CASSTSGGSVDTQYF

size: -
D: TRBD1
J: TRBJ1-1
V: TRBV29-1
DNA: TGCAGCGTCGGGACAGTGCTGAACACTGAAGCTTTCTTT
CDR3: CSVGTVLNTEAFF

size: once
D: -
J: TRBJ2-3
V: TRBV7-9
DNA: TGTGCCAGCAGCCTAGACGGGACCTCCACAGATACGCAGTATTTT
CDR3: CASSLDGTSTDTQYF

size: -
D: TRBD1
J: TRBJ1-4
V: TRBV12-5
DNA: TGTGCTAGTGGTTCCCGAGGGACAGGGGGTAAAAAACTGTTTTTT
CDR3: CASGSRGTGGKKLFF

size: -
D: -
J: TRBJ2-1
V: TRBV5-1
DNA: TGCGCCAGCAGCTCCAGGGGTAGCTCCTACAATGAGCAGTTCTTC
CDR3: CASSSRGSSYNEQFF

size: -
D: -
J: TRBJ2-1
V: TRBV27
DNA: TGTGCCAGCAGTCCATGGGGGGGCGCGTTAAATGAGCAGTTCTTC
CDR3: CASSPWGGALNEQFF

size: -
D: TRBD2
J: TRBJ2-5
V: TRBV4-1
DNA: TGCGCCAGCAGCCGGGTAGCGGGGACGGGGACCCAGTACTTC
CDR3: CASSRVAGTGTQYF

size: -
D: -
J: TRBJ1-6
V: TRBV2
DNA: TGTGCCAGCAATCTTAATCGGAATTCACCCCTCCACTTT
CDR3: CASNLNRNSPLHF

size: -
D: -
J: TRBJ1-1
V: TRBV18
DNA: TGTGCCAGCTCCCTGGCCCAGGGAACTGAAGCTTTCTTT
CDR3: CASSLAQGTEAFF

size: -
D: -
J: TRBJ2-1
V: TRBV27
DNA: TGTGCCAGCAGTTTACTAGGGGGGGCCGCGAATGAGCAGTTCTTC
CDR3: CASSLLGGAANEQFF

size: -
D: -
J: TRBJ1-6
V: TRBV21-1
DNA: TGTGCCAGCAGCAACCTGGACAGAGGCTCCTATAATTCACCCCTCCACTTT
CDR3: CASSNLDRGSYNSPLHF

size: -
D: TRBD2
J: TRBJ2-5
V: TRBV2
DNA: TGTGCCAGCAGAAATCGGGGGGGGGCCCAAGAGACCCAGTACTTC
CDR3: CASRNRGGAQETQYF

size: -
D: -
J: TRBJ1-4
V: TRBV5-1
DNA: TGCGCCAGCAGCTTGGGCGGAACTAATGAAAAACTGTTTTTT
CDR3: CASSLGGTNEKLFF

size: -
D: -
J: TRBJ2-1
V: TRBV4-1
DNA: TGCGCCAGCAGCCAGCTGGGGACACCGTCTGATCGGTTCTTC
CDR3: CASSQLGTPSDRFF